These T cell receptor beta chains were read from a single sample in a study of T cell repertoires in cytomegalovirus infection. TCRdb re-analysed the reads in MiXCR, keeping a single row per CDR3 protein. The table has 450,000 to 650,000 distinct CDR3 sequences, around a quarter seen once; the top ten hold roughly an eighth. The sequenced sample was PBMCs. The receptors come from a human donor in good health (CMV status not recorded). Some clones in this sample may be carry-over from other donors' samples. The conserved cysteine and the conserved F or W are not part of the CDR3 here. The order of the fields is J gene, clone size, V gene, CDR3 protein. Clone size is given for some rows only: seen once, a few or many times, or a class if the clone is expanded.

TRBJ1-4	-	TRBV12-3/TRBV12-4	ASSPRDRDEKLF
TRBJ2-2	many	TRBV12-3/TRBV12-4	ASSPGEIANTGELF
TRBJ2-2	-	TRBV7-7	ASRGGQAANTGELF
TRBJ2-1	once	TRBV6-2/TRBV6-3	ASKIRDRYNEQF
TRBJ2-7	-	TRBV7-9	ASSPQGALEEQY
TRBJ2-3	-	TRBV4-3	ASSQSGASFRDTQY
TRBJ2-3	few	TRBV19	ASSRSGKGGGDTQY
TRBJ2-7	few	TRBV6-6	ASSYSPHQSYYEQY
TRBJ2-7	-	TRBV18	ASSPPGLAGPYEQY
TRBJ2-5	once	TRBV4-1	ASSQYRGREETQY
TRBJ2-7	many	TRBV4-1	ASSHQTGSLVEQY
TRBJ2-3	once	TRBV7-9	ASSERGLAGGPADTQY
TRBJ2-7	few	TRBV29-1	SVLGLASSYEQY
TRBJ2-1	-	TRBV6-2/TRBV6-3	ASSYLDDREQF
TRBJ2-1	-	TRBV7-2	ASSLGGLAEANEQF
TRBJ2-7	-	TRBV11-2	ASSFGRVQGPYEQY
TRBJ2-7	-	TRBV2	ASSEADRVYEQY
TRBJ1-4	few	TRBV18	ASSPGSGGGEKLF
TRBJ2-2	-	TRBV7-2	ASSLAESVTGELF
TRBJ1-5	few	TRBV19	ASSITAKAQH
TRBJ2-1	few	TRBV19	ASSTRTVISYNEQF
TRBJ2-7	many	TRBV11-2	ASSLGADYEQY
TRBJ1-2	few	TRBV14	ASSQEPGRRGYT
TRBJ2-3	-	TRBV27	ASRTSLAGGNTQY
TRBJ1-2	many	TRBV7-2	ASSLEIISYGYT
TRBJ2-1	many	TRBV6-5	ASSYWKGQVPHEQF
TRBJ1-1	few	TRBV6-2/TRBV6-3	ASSYSSSGNTEAF
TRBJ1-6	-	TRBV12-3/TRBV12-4	ASSLSHTDSPLH
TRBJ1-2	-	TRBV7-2	ASSSNRGGSLNYGYT
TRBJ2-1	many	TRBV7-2	ASSPTHLRNEQF
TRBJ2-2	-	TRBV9	ASSAHLTANTGELF
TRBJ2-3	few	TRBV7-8	ASSSPGLAGVTDTQY
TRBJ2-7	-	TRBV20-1	SASFPGNEQY
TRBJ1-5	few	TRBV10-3	AISDSDGYSNQPQH
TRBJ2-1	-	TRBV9	ASSVDYRDYYNEQF
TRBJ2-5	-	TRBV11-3	ASSLWAGGFQETQY
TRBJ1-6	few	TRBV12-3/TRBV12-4	ASRFGTGGRSPLH
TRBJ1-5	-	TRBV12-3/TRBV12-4	ASSLQGTINQPQH
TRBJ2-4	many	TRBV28	ASSSRGSPSKNIQY
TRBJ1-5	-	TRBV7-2	ASSLDLHSNQPQH
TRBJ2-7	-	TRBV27	DSTGGGNGAYEQY
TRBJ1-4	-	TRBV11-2	ASSLGRVGDEKLF
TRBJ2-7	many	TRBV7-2	ATTPRDRGYEQY
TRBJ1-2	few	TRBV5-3	ARSLVAGGYT
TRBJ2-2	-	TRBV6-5	ASSYSRQGSGELF